This T cell receptor beta chain derives from a study of cytomegalovirus exposure and HLA in healthy donors. Study-wide background: Of roughly 400 genotyped donors, about 81% grouped in the Caucasian-associated ancestry cluster.

Regarding the study as a whole: HLA-A and HLA-B allele assignments for most subjects were reportedly predicted accurately using TCR beta sequences. Fewer N-insertions than the roughly 670-donor mean were reportedly shown by an Asian-associated ancestry cluster in a later analysis.

This clone was seen more than once but under ten times. What it binds is unknown. All the people who gave samples were healthy bone marrow donors. V was pared by 4 bases and J by 5 bases, with 14 bases between. Germline V lookup: CDR1 SGHTA, CDR2 FQGTGA. This CDR3 is built from 15 residues. The PCR employed 60 Vbeta primers together with 13 Jbeta primers. Some clones are missing from TCRdb's copy, which holds only in-frame ones; the method was immunoSEQ multiplex PCR. The sample records roughly 110,000 clones, 71% being singletons. The sequence derives from a female donor in good health and CMV-seronegative. The chain has TRBV7-3 and TRBJ2-2; unclear D gene. Sequencing was done on a sample of PBMCs. CDR3 in amino acids: CASSSPSGETGELFF. In DNA form, the CDR3 reads TGTGCCAGCAGCTCCCCGTCCGGTGAAACCGGGGAGCTGTTTTTT.